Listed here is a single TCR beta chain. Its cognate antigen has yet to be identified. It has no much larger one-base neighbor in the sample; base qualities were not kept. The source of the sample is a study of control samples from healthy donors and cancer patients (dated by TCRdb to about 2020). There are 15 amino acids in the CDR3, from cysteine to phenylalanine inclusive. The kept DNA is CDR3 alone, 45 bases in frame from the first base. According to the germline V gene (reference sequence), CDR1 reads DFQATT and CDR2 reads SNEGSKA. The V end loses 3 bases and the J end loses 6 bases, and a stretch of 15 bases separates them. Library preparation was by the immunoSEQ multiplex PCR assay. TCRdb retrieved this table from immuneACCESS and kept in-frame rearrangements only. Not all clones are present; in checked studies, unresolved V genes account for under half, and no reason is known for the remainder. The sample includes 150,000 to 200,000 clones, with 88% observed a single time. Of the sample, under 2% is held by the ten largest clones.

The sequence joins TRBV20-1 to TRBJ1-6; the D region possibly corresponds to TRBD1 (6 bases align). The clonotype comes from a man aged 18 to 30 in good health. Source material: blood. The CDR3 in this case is CSASGGGQINSPLHF. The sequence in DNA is TGCAGTGCTAGTGGGGGAGGACAGATTAATTCACCCCTCCACTTT.